The rows below give T cell receptor beta chains drawn from one sample of a study of blood T cell repertoires in COVID-19. The repertoire was sequenced with immunoSEQ multiplex PCR; TCRdb's copy has only in-frame clones and lacks some. The table lists roughly 35,000 clones, around 85% of them singletons. The sample was peripheral blood. All receptors come from a human donor with acute or convalescent COVID-19. The donor label of this sample is uncertain. Both conserved end residues are part of each CDR3. Each record gives: CDR3 protein, CDR3 length, J gene, V gene.

CDR3: CASSLGQGWGEAFF; length: 14; J: TRBJ1-1; V: TRBV7-9
CDR3: CAISDGRGDTQYF; length: 13; J: TRBJ2-3; V: TRBV10-3
CDR3: CASSLPPRLAGGPADTQYF; length: 19; J: TRBJ2-3; V: TRBV4-2
CDR3: CASSLGLAAYEQYF; length: 14; J: TRBJ2-7; V: TRBV7-2
CDR3: CASSSGQGNYGYTF; length: 14; J: TRBJ1-2; V: TRBV28
CDR3: CASSLKDGGNQPQHF; length: 15; J: TRBJ1-5; V: TRBV7-2
CDR3: CASSLGGAASHTQYF; length: 15; J: TRBJ2-3; V: TRBV7-3
CDR3: CASSERGLAGDPDTQYF; length: 17; J: TRBJ2-3; V: TRBV9
CDR3: CASSEIEGSPLHF; length: 13; J: TRBJ1-6; V: TRBV6-1
CDR3: CASSPQGGVTEAFF; length: 14; J: TRBJ1-1; V: TRBV6-5
CDR3: CASLGHSPPQETQYF; length: 15; J: TRBJ2-5; V: TRBV28
CDR3: CASSLSTVRGEKLFF; length: 15; J: TRBJ1-4; V: TRBV27
CDR3: CASSIPGQSDTQYF; length: 14; J: TRBJ2-3; V: TRBV19
CDR3: CASSPGLAGVETQYF; length: 15; J: TRBJ2-5; V: TRBV3-1/TRBV3-2
CDR3: CATSDPGTGDNEQFF; length: 15; J: TRBJ2-1; V: TRBV24-1
CDR3: CASSLRQGLQPQHF; length: 14; J: TRBJ1-5; V: TRBV28
CDR3: CASSGGLAGGSDTQYF; length: 16; J: TRBJ2-3; V: TRBV2
CDR3: CASSAEGDSTDTQYF; length: 15; J: TRBJ2-3; V: TRBV7-9
CDR3: CSASLPAGGSTDTQYF; length: 16; J: TRBJ2-3; V: TRBV20-1
CDR3: CASRLTANTEAFF; length: 13; J: TRBJ1-1; V: TRBV5-8
CDR3: CASSPGQGNSPLHF; length: 14; J: TRBJ1-6; V: TRBV4-3
CDR3: CASSSGLYVRTGELFF; length: 16; J: TRBJ2-2; V: TRBV19
CDR3: CASSPHRNSPLHF; length: 13; J: TRBJ1-6; V: TRBV19
CDR3: CASSFQPGEGYEQYF; length: 15; J: TRBJ2-7; V: TRBV11-2
CDR3: CASSPQTGRYEQYF; length: 14; J: TRBJ2-7; V: TRBV19
CDR3: CASTTRDRGLGGYTF; length: 15; J: TRBJ1-2; V: TRBV19
CDR3: CASSFSGPFYEQYF; length: 14; J: TRBJ2-7; V: TRBV7-8
CDR3: CASSPLRGNSNQPQHF; length: 16; J: TRBJ1-5; V: TRBV19
CDR3: CASSPGTGTAEKLFF; length: 15; J: TRBJ1-4; V: TRBV11-2
CDR3: CASSKRLAGETDTQYF; length: 16; J: TRBJ2-3; V: TRBV13
CDR3: CASSLLGQSYEQYF; length: 14; J: TRBJ2-7; V: TRBV28
CDR3: CASSYSRGPYEQYF; length: 14; J: TRBJ2-7; V: TRBV6-5
CDR3: CASSILQGTHGYTF; length: 14; J: TRBJ1-2; V: TRBV19
CDR3: CASSLEQGFEQYF; length: 13; J: TRBJ2-7; V: TRBV5-1
CDR3: CASSPASGTGPTGELFF; length: 17; J: TRBJ2-2; V: TRBV5-1
CDR3: CASSLQGGVISEAFF; length: 15; J: TRBJ1-1; V: TRBV27
CDR3: CATSPTDVQINEKLFF; length: 16; J: TRBJ1-4; V: TRBV15
CDR3: CASSFPQYNEQFF; length: 13; J: TRBJ2-1; V: TRBV28
CDR3: CASSPWTGTYEQYF; length: 14; J: TRBJ2-7; V: TRBV6-2/TRBV6-3
CDR3: CASSRDDYYGYTF; length: 13; J: TRBJ1-2; V: TRBV7-9
CDR3: CASSLLQGAPNYGYTF; length: 16; J: TRBJ1-2; V: TRBV28
CDR3: CASSPPSSQRITYNEQFF; length: 18; J: TRBJ2-1; V: TRBV7-9
CDR3: CASSGGQGNQPQHF; length: 14; J: TRBJ1-5; V: TRBV5-4
CDR3: CASSLSFGETGNTIYF; length: 16; J: TRBJ1-3; V: TRBV5-1
CDR3: CASSSGQGTGGYTF; length: 14; J: TRBJ1-2; V: TRBV28
CDR3: CASILKGGASYNEQFF; length: 16; J: TRBJ2-1; V: TRBV6-6
CDR3: CASSKVGSGGAMRYTGELFF; length: 20; J: TRBJ2-2; V: TRBV21-1
CDR3: CASSPGQGANTEAFF; length: 15; J: TRBJ1-1; V: TRBV11-2
CDR3: CASSFNLGSSGNTIYF; length: 16; J: TRBJ1-3; V: TRBV7-8
CDR3: CAISEGQGNTGELFF; length: 15; J: TRBJ2-2; V: TRBV10-3
CDR3: CASTIQGAYGYTF; length: 13; J: TRBJ1-2; V: TRBV19